These 32 T cell receptor beta chains were all obtained from the same sample, sequenced in a study of T-cell reconstitution after alpha-beta-depleted transplantation in children. Unique molecular identifiers were incorporated when the TCRbeta library was constructed. TCRdb processed the PCR reads anew with MiXCR; each CDR3 protein has one entry. The data contain about 610,000 distinct CDR3 sequences, 25% to 30% of them singletons. The material was PBMCs, obtained before TCRalphabeta/CD19-depleted stem cell transplant. The receptors come from a boy under two years old with Wiskott-Aldrich syndrome, due to receive a stem cell transplant.

The rearrangement links TRBV20-1 to TRBJ2-1; D call uncertain. Trimming pared 3 bases from V and 0 bases from J, leaving 9 bases between. Germline V gene lookup returns CDR1 DFQATT and CDR2 SNEGSKA (reference sequence). The length of the CDR3 is 14 residues. CDR3 DNA: TGCAGTGCTAGGGGCGTCGGCTCCTACAATGAGCAGTTCTTC. It translates to CSARGVGSYNEQFF.

This clonotype was picked up a small number of times. This chain joins TRBV29-1 and TRBJ2-7; D remains ambiguous. The V gene's germline CDR1 is SQVTM and CDR2 ANQGSEA. Trimming took off 5 bases at V and 1 base at J, with 6 bases between the two ends. The CDR3 covers 11 residues. The CDR3 is CSVSVSYEQYF. CDR3 sequence (DNA): TGCAGCGTTTCAGTGTCCTACGAGCAGTACTTC.

The chain carries TRBV4-2 and TRBJ2-7; TRBD2 matches at 7 bases. Germline V gene lookup returns CDR1 LGHNA and CDR2 YNFKEQ. J was trimmed by 2 bases and V by 1 base; bases with no gene match: 5. This CDR3 contains 15 residues. The CDR3 protein is CASSQGAGIAYEQYF. CDR3 nucleotides: TGTGCCAGCAGCCAAGGAGCGGGAATAGCCTACGAGCAGTACTTC.

J is TRBJ2-3 and V is TRBV24-1; a possible D gene is TRBD2 (5 bases). V was pared by 4 bases and J by 11 bases, with 18 bases between. CDR1 and CDR2 from the germline V gene are KGHDR and SFDVKD. There are 14 residues in the CDR3. DNA for the CDR3: TGTGCCACCAGTGACCACCGTTTTGGGAGTGAGCAGTATTTT. It encodes CATSDHRFGSEQYF.

The chain combines TRBV19 with TRBJ2-7, with D perhaps being TRBD1 or TRBD2 (5 bases each). Germline lookup yields CDR1 LNHDA and CDR2 SQIVND (reference sequence). The CDR3 extends over 15 amino acids. V was shortened by 3 bases and J by 3 bases, with 15 bases between the two germline ends. CDR3 coding DNA: TGTGCCAGTAGTATTACGTTCGGGGCCTACTACGAGCAGTACTTC. As protein: CASSITFGAYYEQYF. Complete variable domain (other parts from reference TRBV19 and TRBJ2-7): DGGITQSPKYLFRKEGQNVTLSCEQNLNHDAMYWYRQDPGQGLRLIYYSQIVNDFQKGDIAEGYSVSREKKESFPLTVTSAQKNPTAFYLCASSITFGAYYEQYFGPGTRLTVT.

The V gene is TRBV29-1, the J gene TRBJ1-2; 7 bases agree with TRBD1. Germline assignment: CDR1 SQVTM and CDR2 ANQGSEA. V trimming: 6 bases; J trimming: 3 bases; junction bases outside the gene matches: 4. The CDR3 loop spans 12 amino acids. CDR3 protein: CSVRQGDYGYTF. The CDR3 bases are TGCAGCGTCAGACAGGGTGACTATGGCTACACCTTC.

Concerning this clonotype: The junction and the germline gene differ at one end; a read error may be behind it. The CDR3 nucleotides are TGTGCCACCAGTCGGGAAAGCTCTGGGGCCAACGTCCTGACTTTC. Amino acids: CATSRESSGANVLTF. The gene calls are TRBV10-3 and TRBJ2-6; D may be TRBD2 (5 bases). Germline CDR1 is ENHRY and CDR2 is SYGVKD. This CDR3 contains 15 residues.

This clonotype was detected only a few times. The chain uses TRBV5-1 and TRBJ2-3; 9 bases align to TRBD2. With 4 bases clipped from V and 0 bases from J, the junction kept 6 bases outside the gene matches. The CDR3 runs to 16 residues. Germline loops: CDR1 SGHRS, CDR2 YFSETQ. CDR3 sequence (DNA): TGCGCCAGCAGCCTACCTAGCGGGGCAAGCACAGATACGCAGTATTTT. Amino acids: CASSLPSGASTDTQYF.

This chain joins TRBV20-1 and TRBJ2-7; 12 bases line up with TRBD2. The germline V gene has CDR1 DFQATT and CDR2 SNEGSKA (reference sequence). V shed 3 bases and J 4 bases; nucleotides not matched to a gene: 22. CDR3 length: 20 residues. The CDR3 loop is CSASRYRVGTSGRSLYEQYF. In DNA, the CDR3 is TGCAGTGCTAGTCGCTACAGGGTTGGTACTAGCGGGAGGTCCTTGTACGAGCAGTACTTC.

This clonotype was detected a few times. This sequence joins TRBV12-3 or TRBV12-4 and TRBJ2-1; 12 nucleotides match TRBD2. The CDR3 is 16 residues long. With 5 bases clipped from V and 4 bases from J, the junction kept 6 bases outside the gene matches. The CDR3 spells CASSGRTSGAYNEQFF. The CDR3 nucleotides read TGTGCCAGCAGTGGGAGGACTAGCGGGGCATACAATGAGCAGTTCTTC.

This clonotype was detected many times. This chain links TRBV5-1 with TRBJ2-7, with D hard to call. The CDR3 sequence is 15 residues long. Germline V lookup: CDR1 SGHRS, CDR2 YFSETQ. V shed 0 bases and J shed 0 bases, with 10 bases lying between them. The CDR3 DNA reads TGCGCCAGCAGCTTGGACGGATTCAACTCCTACGAGCAGTACTTC. Translating gives CASSLDGFNSYEQYF.

The V gene is TRBV7-9, the J gene TRBJ2-3; D not resolved. The V gene lost 5 bases and the J gene lost 2 bases, with 14 bases spanning the gap. CDR3 length equals 15 residues. The germline gives CDR1 SEHNR, CDR2 FQNEAQ (reference sequence). CDR3 DNA: TGTGCCAGCAGCCCAGGTCAAGGGAACACAGATACGCAGTATTTT. This sequence encodes CASSPGQGNTDTQYF. Complete variable domain (other parts from reference TRBV7-9 and TRBJ2-3): DTGVSQNPRHKITKRGQNVTFRCDPISEHNRLYWYRQTLGQGPEFLTYFQNEAQLEKSRLLSDRFSAERPKGSFSTLEIQRTEQGDSAMYLCASSPGQGNTDTQYFGPGTRLTVL.

This chain joins TRBV10-3 and TRBJ2-1; TRBD2 aligns across 10 bases. J was trimmed by 8 bases and V by 5 bases; bases with no gene match: 9. The CDR3 contains 15 residues. Germline V CDR1 and CDR2: ENHRY, SYGVKD. The CDR3 sequence is CAISPRLAGVDEQFF. As DNA, the CDR3 is TGTGCCATCAGTCCTCGGCTAGCGGGAGTCGATGAGCAGTTCTTC.

The chain couples TRBV12-3 or TRBV12-4 to TRBJ2-2; 7 bases are a match to TRBD1. This CDR3 contains 14 residues. With V trimmed by 10 bases and J by 4 bases, 9 bases remained unmatched. The chain's CDR3 is CANGQADFTGELFF. The CDR3 coding sequence is TGTGCCAATGGACAGGCGGATTTCACCGGGGAGCTGTTTTTT.

This clonotype was seen a handful of times. The chain joins TRBV5-1 to TRBJ2-7, with 8 bases that match TRBD1. Germline values: CDR1 SGHRS, CDR2 YFSETQ. There are 14 residues in the CDR3. The V segment lost 4 bases and the J segment 4 bases; nucleotides outside the gene matches: 7. The CDR3 here is CASSRWDRQYEQYF. Written as DNA, the CDR3 is TGCGCCAGCAGCCGATGGGACAGGCAGTACGAGCAGTACTTC.

This clonotype was seen a handful of times. The J gene is TRBJ2-1, the V gene TRBV12-3 or TRBV12-4; 9 bases map to TRBD2. Trimming at V came to 6 bases and at J to 2 bases, leaving 8 bases not matched to a gene. This CDR3 has 16 residues. The CDR3 here is CASRRSTSGTYNEQFF. CDR3 sequence (DNA): TGTGCCAGCAGACGATCGACTAGCGGAACCTACAATGAGCAGTTCTTC.

This clonotype has more than one count but fewer than ten. The rearrangement uses TRBV12-3 or TRBV12-4 and TRBJ2-1; 7 bases agree with TRBD2. V lost 6 bases, J lost 4 bases, and 12 bases stayed unmatched. CDR3 length: 16 residues. Here the CDR3 reads CASSRLGLADYNEQFF. CDR3 nucleotide sequence: TGTGCCAGCAGCCGGCTTGGGCTAGCGGATTACAATGAGCAGTTCTTC.

The chain carries TRBV20-1 and TRBJ2-7; 8 bases map to TRBD1. Trimming at V came to 3 bases and at J to 7 bases, leaving 5 bases not matched to a gene. The germline CDR1 and CDR2 sequences are DFQATT and SNEGSKA (reference sequence). This CDR3 contains 12 residues. This CDR3 reads CSASRQGREQYF. The DNA of the CDR3 is TGCAGTGCTAGTCGACAGGGGCGGGAGCAGTACTTC.

The chain joins TRBV10-3 to TRBJ1-1, with D perhaps TRBD1 (5 bases). The V end was cut by 3 bases, the J end by 11 bases, with 19 bases between. Germline-derived CDR1 and CDR2 are ENHRY and SYGVKD. The length of the CDR3 is 14 residues. The CDR3 DNA reads TGTGCCATCAGTGACCGGGACTCTACGGGTAGGGCTTTCTTT. It specifies CAISDRDSTGRAFF.

The chain links TRBV5-1 to TRBJ2-1, with D tentatively TRBD2 (6 bases). The CDR3 covers 13 residues. V was cut by 4 bases and J by 7 bases, with 12 bases left in between. Germline loops: CDR1 SGHRS, CDR2 YFSETQ. The CDR3 sequence: CASSVRDWNEQFF. As DNA, the CDR3 is TGCGCCAGCAGCGTCCGGGACTGGAATGAGCAGTTCTTC.

This clonotype has more than one count but fewer than ten. J is TRBJ2-5 and V is TRBV5-1; D unclear. The CDR3 length is 16 residues. V shed 2 bases and J shed 3 bases, with 17 bases lying between them. The V gene's germline CDR1 is SGHRS and CDR2 YFSETQ. DNA of the CDR3: TGCGCCAGCAGCTTTTGGGCCTCAAGTAGGGAAGAGACCCAGTACTTC. Translating it yields CASSFWASSREETQYF.

In this sample, this clonotype turned up a few times. V and J are TRBV9 and TRBJ1-1; 8 bases align to TRBD1. The length of the CDR3 is 13 residues. From germline, CDR1 is SGDLS and CDR2 YYNGEE. With V trimmed by 3 bases and J by 4 bases, 2 bases remained unmatched. The CDR3 DNA reads TGTGCCAGCAGCGGCACAGGGGGCACTGAAGCTTTCTTT. Translating gives CASSGTGGTEAFF.

This clonotype was observed a handful of times. This chain uses TRBV29-1 with TRBJ2-5, with D possibly TRBD1 on 7 matching bases. Germline V gene sequence: CDR1 SQVTM, CDR2 ANQGSEA. The length of the CDR3 is 13 residues. V dropped 6 bases and J dropped 5 bases, with 16 bases sitting between them. CDR3 sequence reads: CSVHTGEAETQYF. The DNA for the CDR3 is TGCAGCGTACACACAGGGGAGGCGGAGACCCAGTACTTC.

This sequence joins TRBV5-1 and TRBJ2-1; TRBD1 matches 9 bases. V was clipped by 4 bases and J by 7 bases; unmatched bases: 6. This CDR3 spans 14 amino acids. Germline V gene lookup returns CDR1 SGHRS and CDR2 YFSETQ. The CDR3 protein is CASSDRGSGNEQFF. The DNA of the CDR3 is TGCGCCAGCAGCGACAGGGGGTCTGGGAATGAGCAGTTCTTC. Looking up the rest from reference TRBV5-1 and TRBJ2-1 gives the full variable domain: KAGVTQTPRYLIKTRGQQVTLSCSPISGHRSVSWYQQTPGQGLQFLFEYFSETQRNKGNFPGRFSGRQFSNSRSEMNVSTLELGDSALYLCASSDRGSGNEQFFGPGTRLTVL.

J is TRBJ2-1 and V is TRBV29-1; D gene uncertain. CDR3 length: 14 amino acids. From germline, CDR1 is SQVTM and CDR2 ANQGSEA. Trimming cost V 3 bases and J 2 bases, with 11 bases left between them. CDR3 sequence (DNA): TGCAGCGTTGATAGGACCCCAACCTACAATGAGCAGTTCTTC. Its protein product is CSVDRTPTYNEQFF.

This rearrangement joins TRBV12-3 or TRBV12-4 to TRBJ2-5; unclear D gene. V lost 2 bases, J lost 4 bases, and 11 bases lay in between. The CDR3 consists of 14 residues. CDR3 in DNA: TGTGCCAGCAGTTTAAGGCAGAGGAGAGAGACCCAGTACTTC. As protein: CASSLRQRRETQYF.

This chain uses TRBV11-2 with TRBJ2-1, with 8 bases that match TRBD1. Trimming at V came to 4 bases and at J to 5 bases, leaving 7 bases not matched to a gene. CDR1 is SGHAT, CDR2 FQNNGV, per germline. The CDR3 consists of 15 residues. As DNA, the CDR3 is TGTGCCAGCAGCTACCGACAGGGGCAGCACAATGAGCAGTTCTTC. Protein product: CASSYRQGQHNEQFF.

The chain employs TRBV20-1 and TRBJ2-7; TRBD1 matches 7 bases. The V segment lost 2 bases and the J segment 2 bases; nucleotides outside the gene matches: 9. Germline assignment: CDR1 DFQATT and CDR2 SNEGSKA (reference sequence). The CDR3 extends over 15 amino acids. CDR3: CSARQHRGLTYEQYF. The CDR3 nucleotides are TGCAGTGCTAGACAACACAGGGGCCTCACCTACGAGCAGTACTTC.

The rearrangement links TRBV12-3 or TRBV12-4 to TRBJ1-4; D perhaps matches TRBD1 (5 bases). CDR3 size: 13 residues. The germline V and J ends were trimmed by 6 bases and 5 bases, with 10 bases remaining between them. In nucleotides, the CDR3 is TGTGCCAGCAGCTTCCGGGACAATGAAAAACTGTTTTTT. Its translation: CASSFRDNEKLFF.

The rearrangement joins TRBV7-2 to TRBJ2-7; TRBD2 agrees at 7 bases. Trimming at V came to 5 bases and at J to 5 bases, leaving 6 bases not matched to a gene. The CDR3 has 13 amino acids. Germline V gives CDR1 SGHTA, CDR2 FQGNSA. CDR3 bases: TGTGCCAGCAGCCCGCGGGCGGGAGACGAGCAGTACTTC. Residues: CASSPRAGDEQYF.

The genes are TRBV5-5 and TRBJ2-1; TRBD1 is a possible D gene (6 bases). Germline CDR1 SGHKS, CDR2 YYEKEE (reference sequence). The CDR3 runs to 15 residues. V was cut by 5 bases and J by 0 bases, with 12 bases left in between. CDR3 nucleotide sequence: TGTGCCAGCAGTCGGGACACTAGCTCCTACAATGAGCAGTTCTTC. Protein product: CASSRDTSSYNEQFF.

This clonotype was found a few times. This chain joins TRBV6-1 and TRBJ1-2; 7 bases agree with TRBD1. Germline trimming cut 6 bases from V and 4 bases from J; bases unmatched to any gene: 8. Germline CDR1 MNHNS, CDR2 SASEGT. The CDR3 sequence is 14 residues long. The CDR3 nucleotides read TGTGCCAGCAGCGAGGAGAGGGGGCTCTATGGCTACACCTTC. It translates to CASSEERGLYGYTF.